This T cell receptor (beta chain) comes out of a study of identical twins. General study results and limits: Excess sharing between twins was weaker in beta out-of-frame sequences. Fewer insertions were carried by abundant cord blood beta clonotypes, but none was seen in memory repertoires.

CDR1 SGHDT and CDR2 YYEEEE come from the germline V gene. Trimming stripped 2 bases from V and 6 bases from J, with 15 bases between. This CDR3 has 15 amino acids. This clonotype was recorded at least ten times. Its matching antigen is unknown. The cDNA had a unique molecular identifier and a template-switch universal primer site. TCRdb reprocessed the 5' RACE reads with MiXCR, giving one entry per CDR3 protein. The sample includes 400,000 to 500,000 distinct CDR3 sequences, about 18% of them seen just once. The chain has TRBV5-6 and TRBJ1-5; D not resolved. Sequencing was carried out using naive T cells sorted from blood. The clonotype originates from a middle-aged man in good health. CDR3 in amino acids: CASSFRQPVGQPQHF. The CDR3 coding sequence is TGTGCCAGCAGCTTCCGGCAGCCGGTCGGTCAGCCCCAGCATTTT.